This T cell receptor (beta chain) was recovered during a study of blood T cell repertoires in COVID-19 (dated by TCRdb to the early 2020s). A note on the overall study: Samples from collaborators originated in the United States, Italy and Spain and spanned both the acute and convalescent phases of COVID-19. The prospective study material was composed of cDNA or gDNA derived from T cells, B-cell-depleted T cells, or PBMCs. Deeply sampled blood TCRbeta repertoires from subjects exposed to, actively infected with, or recovered from COVID-19 were included in the dataset. The repertoires were made available in a free public database intended to serve as a resource for research on the immune response to SARS-CoV-2. The samples were drawn from two sources: the first 160 participants of the ongoing ImmuneRACE study, and about 1,300 subjects contributed by 6 global collaborators. The sample metadata nearly always contained a de-identified subject ID, COVID-19 status, age in years and sex. Where available, HLA class I and class II types were obtained from metadata supplied by the sample provider rather than from assay-based typing. The paper as a whole reports these results and caveats: How much clinical and demographic metadata was included differed by source and by participant, and the metadata was provided uncurated.

TCRbeta CDR3 regions were amplified from genomic DNA by means of the immunoSEQ Assay, a bias-controlled multiplex PCR. On the study's bioinformatics: Nucleated cell counts per sample were estimated from amplification of reference gene primers within the assay. To quantify the absolute abundance of each unique TCRbeta CDR3 rearrangement, sequence reads were collapsed and filtered. For each sample, productive Simpson clonality was calculated as the square root of Simpson's diversity index over productive rearrangements. Here the immuneACCESS table is served through TCRdb, limited to in-frame sequences with V and J called. Missing clones are a known gap in these copies; in checked studies unresolved V genes cover under half, and the rest lacks a known reason. V, J and clone size are taken as reported in that table, and D and trimming were inferred from the DNA itself. In this sample the table shows about 110,000 clones, over 75% of which occur a single time. The biggest ten clones account for 5.5% to 8.5% of the sample.

Collaborating institutions collected whole blood in K2EDTA tubes following their own protocols. For TCRbeta analysis, collaborators shipped samples in one of three forms: frozen whole blood, isolated PBMCs, or DNA extracted from either of those sample types. Reading from cysteine to phenylalanine, the CDR3 counts 13 amino acids. Left in the record is the CDR3 DNA by itself, 39 bases read in frame from the first base. V and J are trimmed by 9 bases and 0 bases, and the gene matches miss 0 bases of the junction. CDR1 KGHDR and CDR2 SFDVKD were looked up in the germline V gene. As to this clone: Its antigen is unknown. Base qualities are not at hand, and no much larger clone is one base apart.

The receptor was isolated from a woman aged 45-65 years with acute or convalescent COVID-19. Sequencing was performed on peripheral blood. The sequence joins TRBV24-1 to TRBJ2-2; 7 nucleotides in the junction match TRBD1. The encoded CDR3 is CATGTANTGELFF. The nucleotide sequence reads TGTGCCACCGGGACAGCGAACACCGGGGAGCTGTTTTTT.